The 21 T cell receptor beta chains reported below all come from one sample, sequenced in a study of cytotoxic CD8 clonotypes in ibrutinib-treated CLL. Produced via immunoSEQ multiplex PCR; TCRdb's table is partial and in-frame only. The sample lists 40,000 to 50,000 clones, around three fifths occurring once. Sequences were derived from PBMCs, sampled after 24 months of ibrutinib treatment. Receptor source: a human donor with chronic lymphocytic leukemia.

DNA of the CDR3: TGCGCCAGCAGCGCCCAGGGCTCCTCCTATAATTCACCCCTCCACTTT. This codes for CASSAQGSSYNSPLHF. This chain links TRBV5-1 with TRBJ1-6; D possibly corresponds to TRBD1 (5 bases). The CDR3 has 16 residues. V gave up 4 bases and J gave up 0 bases, with 11 bases separating them. Germline CDR1 is SGHRS and CDR2 is YFSETQ.

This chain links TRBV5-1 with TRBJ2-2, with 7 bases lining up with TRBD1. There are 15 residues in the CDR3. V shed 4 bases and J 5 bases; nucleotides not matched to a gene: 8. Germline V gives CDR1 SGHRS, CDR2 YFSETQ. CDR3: CASSHMGQTTGELFF. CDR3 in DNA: TGCGCCAGCAGCCATATGGGACAGACTACCGGGGAGCTGTTTTTT.

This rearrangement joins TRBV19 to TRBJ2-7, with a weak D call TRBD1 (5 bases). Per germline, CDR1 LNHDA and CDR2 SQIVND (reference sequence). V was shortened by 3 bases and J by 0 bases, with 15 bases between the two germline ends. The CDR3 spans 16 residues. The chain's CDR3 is CASSIGAGMASYEQYF. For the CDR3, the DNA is TGTGCCAGTAGTATTGGGGCAGGGATGGCCTCCTACGAGCAGTACTTC.

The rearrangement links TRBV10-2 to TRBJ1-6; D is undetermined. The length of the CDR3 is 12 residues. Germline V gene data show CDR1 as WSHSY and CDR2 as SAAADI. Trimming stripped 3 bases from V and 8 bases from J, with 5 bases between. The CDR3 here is CASSDGDSPLHF. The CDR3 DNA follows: TGCGCCAGCAGTGATGGGGATTCACCCCTCCACTTT.

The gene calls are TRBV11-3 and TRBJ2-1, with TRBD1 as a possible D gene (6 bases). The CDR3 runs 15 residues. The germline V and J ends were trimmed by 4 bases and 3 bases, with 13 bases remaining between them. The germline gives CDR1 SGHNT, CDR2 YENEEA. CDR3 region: CASSSQGSDYNEQFF. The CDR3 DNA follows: TGTGCCAGCAGCTCTCAGGGGTCTGACTACAATGAGCAGTTCTTC.

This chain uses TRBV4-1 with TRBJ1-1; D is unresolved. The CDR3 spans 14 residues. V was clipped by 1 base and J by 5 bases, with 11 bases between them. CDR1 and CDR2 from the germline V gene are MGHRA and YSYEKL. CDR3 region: CASSQVARKTEAFF. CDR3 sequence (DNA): TGCGCCAGCAGCCAAGTGGCCCGGAAGACTGAAGCTTTCTTT.

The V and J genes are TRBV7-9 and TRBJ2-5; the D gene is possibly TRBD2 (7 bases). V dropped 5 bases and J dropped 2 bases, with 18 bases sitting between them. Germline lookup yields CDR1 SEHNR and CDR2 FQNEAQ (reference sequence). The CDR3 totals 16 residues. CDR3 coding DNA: TGTGCCAGCAGCCCGATCGGGCGGGGGCGACAAGAGACCCAGTACTTC. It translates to CASSPIGRGRQETQYF.

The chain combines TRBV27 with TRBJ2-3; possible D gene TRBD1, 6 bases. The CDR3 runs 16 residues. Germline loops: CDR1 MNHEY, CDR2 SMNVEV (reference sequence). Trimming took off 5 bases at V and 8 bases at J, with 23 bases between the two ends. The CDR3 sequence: CASSHTRDTWLVTQYF. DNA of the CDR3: TGTGCCAGCAGTCATACCAGGGACACGTGGTTGGTTACGCAGTATTTT.

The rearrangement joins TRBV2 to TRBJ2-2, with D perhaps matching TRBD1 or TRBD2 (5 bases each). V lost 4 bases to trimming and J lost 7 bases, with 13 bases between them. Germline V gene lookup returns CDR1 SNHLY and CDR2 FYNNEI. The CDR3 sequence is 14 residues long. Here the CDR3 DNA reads TGTGCCAGCAGTGGGATTGTGGGGGTCGGGGAGCTGTTTTTT. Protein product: CASSGIVGVGELFF.

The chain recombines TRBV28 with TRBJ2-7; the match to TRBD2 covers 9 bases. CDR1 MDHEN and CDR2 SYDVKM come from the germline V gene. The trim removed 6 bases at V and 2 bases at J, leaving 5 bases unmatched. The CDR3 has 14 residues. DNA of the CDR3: TGTGCCAGCAGAGGGGCGGGGGGGACCTACGAGCAGTACTTC. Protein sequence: CASRGAGGTYEQYF.

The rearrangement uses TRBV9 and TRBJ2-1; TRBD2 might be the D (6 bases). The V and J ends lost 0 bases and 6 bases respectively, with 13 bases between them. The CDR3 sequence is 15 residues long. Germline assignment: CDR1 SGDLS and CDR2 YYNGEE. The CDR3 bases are TGTGCCAGCAGCGTAGTCGGGGGTCTGGGCAATGAGCAGTTCTTC. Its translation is CASSVVGGLGNEQFF.

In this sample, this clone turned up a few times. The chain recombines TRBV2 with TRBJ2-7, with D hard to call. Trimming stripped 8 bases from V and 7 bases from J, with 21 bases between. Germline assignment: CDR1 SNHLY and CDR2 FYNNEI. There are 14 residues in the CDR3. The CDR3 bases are TGTGCCAGCCGGTCACAGTCTTCCATTTGGGAGCAGTACTTC. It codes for CASRSQSSIWEQYF.

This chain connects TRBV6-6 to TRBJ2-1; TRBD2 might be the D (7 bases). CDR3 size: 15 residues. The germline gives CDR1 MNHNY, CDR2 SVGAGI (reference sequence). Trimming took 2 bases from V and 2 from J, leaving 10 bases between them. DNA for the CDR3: TGTGCCAGCAGTTACGGGGGGGCCGCCTACAATGAGCAGTTCTTC. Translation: CASSYGGAAYNEQFF.

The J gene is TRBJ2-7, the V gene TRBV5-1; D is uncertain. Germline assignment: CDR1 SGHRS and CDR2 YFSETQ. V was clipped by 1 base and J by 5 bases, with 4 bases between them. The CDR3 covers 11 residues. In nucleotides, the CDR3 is TGCGCCAGCAGCTTGAAGAACGAGCAGTACTTC. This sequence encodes CASSLKNEQYF. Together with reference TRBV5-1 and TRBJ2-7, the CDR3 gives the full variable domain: KAGVTQTPRYLIKTRGQQVTLSCSPISGHRSVSWYQQTPGQGLQFLFEYFSETQRNKGNFPGRFSGRQFSNSRSEMNVSTLELGDSALYLCASSLKNEQYFGPGTRLTVT.

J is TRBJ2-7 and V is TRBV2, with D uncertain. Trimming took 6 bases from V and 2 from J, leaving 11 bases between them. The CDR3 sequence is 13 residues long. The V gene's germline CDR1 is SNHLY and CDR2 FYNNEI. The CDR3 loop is CASRQIRTYEQYF. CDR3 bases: TGTGCCAGCAGACAAATCAGGACCTACGAGCAGTACTTC.

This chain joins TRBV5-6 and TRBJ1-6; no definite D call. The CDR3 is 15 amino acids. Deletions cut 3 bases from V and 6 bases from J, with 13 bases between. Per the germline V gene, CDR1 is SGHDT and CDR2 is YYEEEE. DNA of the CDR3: TGTGCCAGCAGCTCGAGTGGGCCTCGTAATTCACCCCTCCACTTT. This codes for CASSSSGPRNSPLHF.

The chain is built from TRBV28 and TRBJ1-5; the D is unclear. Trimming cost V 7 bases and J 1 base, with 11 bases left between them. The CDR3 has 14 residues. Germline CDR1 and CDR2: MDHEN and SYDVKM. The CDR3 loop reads CASTTSGSNQPQHF. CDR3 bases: TGTGCCAGCACTACCTCCGGGAGCAATCAGCCCCAGCATTTT.

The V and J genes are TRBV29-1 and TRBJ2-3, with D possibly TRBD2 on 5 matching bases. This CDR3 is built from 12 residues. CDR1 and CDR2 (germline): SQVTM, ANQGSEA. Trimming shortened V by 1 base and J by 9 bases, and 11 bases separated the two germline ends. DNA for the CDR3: TGCAGCGTTGAAGGGCTGACTACGACGCAGTATTTT. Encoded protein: CSVEGLTTTQYF.

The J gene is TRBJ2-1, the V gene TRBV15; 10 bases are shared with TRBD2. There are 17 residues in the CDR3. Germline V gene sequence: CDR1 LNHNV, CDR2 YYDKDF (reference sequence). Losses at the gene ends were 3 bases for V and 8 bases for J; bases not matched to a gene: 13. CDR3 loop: CATSSRAGGPGHDEQFF. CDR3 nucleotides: TGTGCCACCAGCAGTCGAGCGGGGGGGCCCGGACACGATGAGCAGTTCTTC.

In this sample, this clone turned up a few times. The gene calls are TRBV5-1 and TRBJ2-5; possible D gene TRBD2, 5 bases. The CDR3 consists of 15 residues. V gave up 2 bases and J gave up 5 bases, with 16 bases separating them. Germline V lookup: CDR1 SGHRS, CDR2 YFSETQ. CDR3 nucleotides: TGCGCCAGCAGCTTAGAGGACCCGAGGGTGGAGACCCAGTACTTC. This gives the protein CASSLEDPRVETQYF.

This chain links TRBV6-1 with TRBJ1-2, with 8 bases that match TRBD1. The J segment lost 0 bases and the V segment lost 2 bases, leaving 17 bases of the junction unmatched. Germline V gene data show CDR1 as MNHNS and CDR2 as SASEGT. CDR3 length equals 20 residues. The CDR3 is CASSEPRGLMSEGSNYGYTF. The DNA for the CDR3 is TGTGCCAGCAGTGAACCCAGGGGGCTGATGTCTGAGGGGTCTAACTATGGCTACACCTTC.